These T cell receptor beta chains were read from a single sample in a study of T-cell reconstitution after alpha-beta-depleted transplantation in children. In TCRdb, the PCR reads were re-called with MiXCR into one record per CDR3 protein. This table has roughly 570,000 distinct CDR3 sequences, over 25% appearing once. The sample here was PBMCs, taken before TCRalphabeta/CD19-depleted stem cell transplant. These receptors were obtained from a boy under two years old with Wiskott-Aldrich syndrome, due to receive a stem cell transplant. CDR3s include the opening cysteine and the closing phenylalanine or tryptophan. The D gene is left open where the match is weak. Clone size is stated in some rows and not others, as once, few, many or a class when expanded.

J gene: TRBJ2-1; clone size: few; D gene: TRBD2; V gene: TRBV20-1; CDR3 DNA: TGCAGTGCTAGAGATAGGCAGGGAGGGCACAATGAGCAGTTCTTC; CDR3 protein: CSARDRQGGHNEQFF
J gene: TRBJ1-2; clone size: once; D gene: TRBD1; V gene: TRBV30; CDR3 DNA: TGTGCCTGGAGTTCGATGACAGGGTTGTTTGGCTACACCTTC; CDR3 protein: CAWSSMTGLFGYTF
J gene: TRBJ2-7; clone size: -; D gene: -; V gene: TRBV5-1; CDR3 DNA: TGCGCCAGCAGCTTGTTGGGTAACGAGCAGTACTTC; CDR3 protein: CASSLLGNEQYF
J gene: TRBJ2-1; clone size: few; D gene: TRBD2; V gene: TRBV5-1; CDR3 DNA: TGCGCCAGCAGCTCGAGACTAGCGGGCATTTACAATGAGCAGTTCTTC; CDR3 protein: CASSSRLAGIYNEQFF
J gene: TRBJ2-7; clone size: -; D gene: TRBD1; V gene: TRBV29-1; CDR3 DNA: TGCAGCGTTGAGGGACAGGCCTACGAGCAGTACTTC; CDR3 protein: CSVEGQAYEQYF
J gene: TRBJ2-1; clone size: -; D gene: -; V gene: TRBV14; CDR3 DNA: TGTGCCAGCAGCCAAGATTACCGCAATGAGCAGTTCTTC; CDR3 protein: CASSQDYRNEQFF
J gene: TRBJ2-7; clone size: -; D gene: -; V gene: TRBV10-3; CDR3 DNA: TGTGCCATCAGTGGAATACAGGGTGTCGAGCAGTACTTC; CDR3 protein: CAISGIQGVEQYF
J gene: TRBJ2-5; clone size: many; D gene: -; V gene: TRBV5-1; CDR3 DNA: TGCGCCAGCAGCTTGGATACGGGTCGCGAAGAGACCCAGTACTTC; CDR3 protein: CASSLDTGREETQYF
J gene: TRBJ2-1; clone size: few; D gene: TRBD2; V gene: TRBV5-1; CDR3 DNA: TGCGCCAGCAGCCAATTAATGGGGGGGTACAATGAGCAGTTCTTC; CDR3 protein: CASSQLMGGYNEQFF
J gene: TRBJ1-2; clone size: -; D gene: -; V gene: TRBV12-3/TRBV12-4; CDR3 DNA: TGTGCCAGCGTACGGGTAGGGGATGGCTACACCTTC; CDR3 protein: CASVRVGDGYTF
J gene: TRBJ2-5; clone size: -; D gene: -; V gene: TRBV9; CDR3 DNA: TGTGCCAGCAGCGGACACATAGGAGAGACCCAGTACTTC; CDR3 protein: CASSGHIGETQYF
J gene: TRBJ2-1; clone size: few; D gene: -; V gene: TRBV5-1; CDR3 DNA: TGCGCCAGCAGCTTGGGGGCCCAGGGTACACATGAGCAGTTCTTC; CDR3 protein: CASSLGAQGTHEQFF
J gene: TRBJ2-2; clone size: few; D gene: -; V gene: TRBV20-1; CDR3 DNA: TGCAGTGCAAGTCCAATTAGAGTTGTGACGCCCGGGGAGCTGTTTTTT; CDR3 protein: CSASPIRVVTPGELFF
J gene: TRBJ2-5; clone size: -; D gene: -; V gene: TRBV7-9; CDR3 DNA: TGTGCCAGCAGCTTATCAGAGAACCAAGAGACCCAGTACTTC; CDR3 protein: CASSLSENQETQYF
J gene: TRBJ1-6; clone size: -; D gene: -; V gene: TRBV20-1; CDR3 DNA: TGCAGTGCTACATCCGGGACGGACGATTCGCCCCTCCACTTT; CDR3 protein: CSATSGTDDSPLHF
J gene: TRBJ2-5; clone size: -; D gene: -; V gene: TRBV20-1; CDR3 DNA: TGCAGTGCTAGCAGGGGCCCTGGCGAGACCCAGTACTTC; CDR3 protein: CSASRGPGETQYF
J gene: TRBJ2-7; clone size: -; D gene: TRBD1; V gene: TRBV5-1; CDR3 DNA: TGCGCCAGCAGCACTAATCCGGGACAGAGATCCTACGAGCAGTACTTC; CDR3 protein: CASSTNPGQRSYEQYF
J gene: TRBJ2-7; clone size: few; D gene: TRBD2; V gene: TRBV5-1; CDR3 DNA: TGCGCCAGCAGCTTGGTGCTAGCGGGAGCTAACGAGCAGTACTTC; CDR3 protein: CASSLVLAGANEQYF
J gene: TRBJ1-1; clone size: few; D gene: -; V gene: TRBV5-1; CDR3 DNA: TGCGCCAGCAGCTTGGGGGGGGGCCCCATGAACACTGAAGCTTTCTTT; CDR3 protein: CASSLGGGPMNTEAFF
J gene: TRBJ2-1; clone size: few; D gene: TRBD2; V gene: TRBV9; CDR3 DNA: TGTGCCAGCAGCGTAGCTAGCGGGAACTCCTACAATGAGCAGTTCTTC; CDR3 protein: CASSVASGNSYNEQFF
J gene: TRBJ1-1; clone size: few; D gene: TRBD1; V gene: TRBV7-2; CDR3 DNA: TGTGCCAGCAGCTTAGACTCCGGGACAGGGGTTGGTGAAGCTTTCTTT; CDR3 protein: CASSLDSGTGVGEAFF
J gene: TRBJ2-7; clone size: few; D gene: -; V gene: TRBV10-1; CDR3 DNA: TGCGCCAGCAGTGTTAGTTTTCCCTACGAGCAGTACTTC; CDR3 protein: CASSVSFPYEQYF
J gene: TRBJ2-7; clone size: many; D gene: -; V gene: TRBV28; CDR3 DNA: TGTGCCAGCAGCTACTCTTACTCCGAGCAGTACTTC; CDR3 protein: CASSYSYSEQYF
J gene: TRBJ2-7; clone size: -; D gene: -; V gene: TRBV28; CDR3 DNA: TGTGCCAGCAGTTTTCAGGAGTACGAGCAGTACTTC; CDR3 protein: CASSFQEYEQYF
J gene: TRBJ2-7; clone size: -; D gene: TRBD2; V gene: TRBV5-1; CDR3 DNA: TGCGCCAGCAGCTTGGTCAGCACTAGCGGATCCTACGAGCAGTACTTC; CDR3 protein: CASSLVSTSGSYEQYF
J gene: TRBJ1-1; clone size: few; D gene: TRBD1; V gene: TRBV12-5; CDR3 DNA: TGTGCTAGTGGTTTGGCAGGGGGCTTCACTGAAGCTTTCTTT; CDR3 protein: CASGLAGGFTEAFF
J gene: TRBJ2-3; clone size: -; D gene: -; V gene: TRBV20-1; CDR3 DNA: TGCAGTGCTAGAGTTGAGGGTCGGACAGATACGCAGTATTTT; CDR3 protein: CSARVEGRTDTQYF
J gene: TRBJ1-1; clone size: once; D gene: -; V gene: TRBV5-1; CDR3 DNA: TGCGCCAGCAGCTCGATAGGGTCGGGTACTGAAGCTTTCTTT; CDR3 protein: CASSSIGSGTEAFF
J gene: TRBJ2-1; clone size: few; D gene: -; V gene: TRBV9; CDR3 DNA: TGTGCCAGCAGCGCTCCATCGGGACATCTCTACAATGAGCAGTTCTTC; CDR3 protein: CASSAPSGHLYNEQFF
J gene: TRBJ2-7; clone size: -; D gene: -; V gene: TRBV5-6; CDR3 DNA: TGTGCCAGCAGCTTGGGCCCAGGCGAGCAGTACTTC; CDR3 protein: CASSLGPGEQYF
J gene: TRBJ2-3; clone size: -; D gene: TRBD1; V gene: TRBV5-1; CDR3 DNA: TGCGCCAGTAAGACAGGGCCGTCGAGCACAGATACGCAGTATTTT; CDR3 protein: CASKTGPSSTDTQYF
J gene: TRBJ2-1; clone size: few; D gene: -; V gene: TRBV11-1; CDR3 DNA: TGTGCCAGCAGCCCAGTCCGTAACTCCTACAATGAGCAGTTCTTC; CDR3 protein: CASSPVRNSYNEQFF
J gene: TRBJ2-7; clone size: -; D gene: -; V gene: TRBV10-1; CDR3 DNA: TGCGCCAGCATTGGTTCCGGCTCCTACGAGCAGTACTTC; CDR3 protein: CASIGSGSYEQYF
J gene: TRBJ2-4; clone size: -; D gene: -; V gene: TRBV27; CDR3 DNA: TGTGCCAGCAGTTTACTTCGCGAAAACATTCAGTACTTC; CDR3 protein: CASSLLRENIQYF
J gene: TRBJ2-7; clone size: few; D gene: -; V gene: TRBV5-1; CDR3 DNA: TGCGCCAGCAGCTTACCCAAAGCGGGCTCCTACGAGCAGTACTTC; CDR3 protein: CASSLPKAGSYEQYF
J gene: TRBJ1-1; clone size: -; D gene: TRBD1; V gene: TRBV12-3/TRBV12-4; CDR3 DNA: TGTGCCAGCAGCCACAGACAGGGGGCAGGGAACACTGAAGCTTTCTTT; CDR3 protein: CASSHRQGAGNTEAFF
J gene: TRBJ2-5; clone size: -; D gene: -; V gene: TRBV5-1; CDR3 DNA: TGCGCCAGCAGCTTGGACAGTAACCAAGAGACCCAGTACTTC; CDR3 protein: CASSLDSNQETQYF
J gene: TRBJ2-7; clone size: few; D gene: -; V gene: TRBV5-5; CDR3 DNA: TGTGCCAGCAGCTTGAGGGACTCAGCCTACGAGCAGTACTTC; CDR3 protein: CASSLRDSAYEQYF
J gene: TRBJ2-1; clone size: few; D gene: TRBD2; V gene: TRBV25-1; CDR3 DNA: TGTGCCAGCAGCAAAATCGGACTAGCGGGTATGAATGAGCAGTTCTTC; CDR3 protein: CASSKIGLAGMNEQFF
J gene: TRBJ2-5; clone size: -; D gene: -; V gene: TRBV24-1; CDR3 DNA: TGTGCCACCAGTGACTTTCAAGAGACCCAGTACTTC; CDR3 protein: CATSDFQETQYF
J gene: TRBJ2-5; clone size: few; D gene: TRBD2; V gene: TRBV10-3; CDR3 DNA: TGTGCCATCAGTGAGTCACGGACTAAGCGGGGAGAGACCCAGTACTTC; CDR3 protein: CAISESRTKRGETQYF
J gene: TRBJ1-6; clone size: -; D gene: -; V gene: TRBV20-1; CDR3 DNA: TGCAGTGCTAGAGTCGTGAGCTCCTATAATTCACCCCTCCACTTT; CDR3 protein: CSARVVSSYNSPLHF
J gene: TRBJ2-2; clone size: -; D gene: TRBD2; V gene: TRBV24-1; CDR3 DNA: TGTGCCACCAGTGATTTGCCCCTAGCGGGAGATAACACCGGGGAGCTGTTTTTT; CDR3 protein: CATSDLPLAGDNTGELFF
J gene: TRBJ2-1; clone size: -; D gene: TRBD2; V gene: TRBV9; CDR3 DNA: TGTGCCAGCAGCGCAGGAATTGGTAGCGGGAGATTTAATGAGCAGTTCTTC; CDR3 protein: CASSAGIGSGRFNEQFF